This T cell receptor beta chain was retrieved from a study of blood T cell repertoires in COVID-19. Germline V gives CDR1 SGHRS, CDR2 YFSETQ. The CDR3 consists of 17 residues. V gave up 2 bases and J gave up 2 bases, with 18 bases separating them. Authors' data handling: The authors estimated nucleated cell counts from reference gene primer amplification. Using immunoSEQ multiplex PCR, the repertoire was profiled, and TCRdb retains in-frame clones only, with some absent. V, J and clone size are taken as reported in that table, and D and trimming were inferred from the DNA itself. The sample lists about 380,000 clones; approximately 77% were seen once.

The sample was peripheral blood. The chain is built from TRBV5-1 and TRBJ2-3; weak D call: TRBD2 (5 bases). The sequence was collected from a human donor with acute or convalescent COVID-19. The donor label of this sample is uncertain. The CDR3 bases are TGCGCCAGCAGCTTAGGACTCCTACGTACACCCACAGATACGCAGTATTTT. This translates into CASSLGLLRTPTDTQYF.